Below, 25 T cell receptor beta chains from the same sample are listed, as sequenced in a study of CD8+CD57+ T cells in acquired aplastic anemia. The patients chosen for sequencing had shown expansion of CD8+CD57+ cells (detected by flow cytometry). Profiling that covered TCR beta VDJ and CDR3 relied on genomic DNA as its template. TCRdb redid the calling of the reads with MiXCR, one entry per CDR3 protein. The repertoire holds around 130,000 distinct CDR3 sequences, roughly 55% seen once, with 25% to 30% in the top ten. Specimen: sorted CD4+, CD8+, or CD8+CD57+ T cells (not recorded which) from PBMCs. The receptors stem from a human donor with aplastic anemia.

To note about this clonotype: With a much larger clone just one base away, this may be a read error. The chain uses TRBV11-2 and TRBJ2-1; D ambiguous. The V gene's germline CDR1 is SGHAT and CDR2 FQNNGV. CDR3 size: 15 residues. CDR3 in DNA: TGTGCCAACAGCTTAGACATCGCCGGAGTCAATGAGCAGTTCTTC. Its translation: CANSLDIAGVNEQFF. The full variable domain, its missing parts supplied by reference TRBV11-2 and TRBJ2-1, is EAGVAQSPRYKIIEKRQSVAFWCNPISGHATLYWYQQILGQGPKLLIQFQNNGVVDDSQLPKDRFSAERLKGVDSTLKIQPAKLEDSAVYLCANSLDIAGVNEQFFGPGTRLTVL.

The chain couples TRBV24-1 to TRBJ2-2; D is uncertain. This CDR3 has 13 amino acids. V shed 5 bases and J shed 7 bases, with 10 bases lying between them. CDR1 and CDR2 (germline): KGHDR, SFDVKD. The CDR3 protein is CATSGRLGGELFF. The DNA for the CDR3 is TGTGCCACCAGTGGCAGGCTGGGCGGGGAGCTGTTTTTT.

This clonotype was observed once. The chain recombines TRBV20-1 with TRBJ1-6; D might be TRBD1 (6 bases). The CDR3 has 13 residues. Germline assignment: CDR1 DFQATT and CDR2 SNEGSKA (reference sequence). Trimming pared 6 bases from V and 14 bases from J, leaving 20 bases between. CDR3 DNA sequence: TGCAGTGCCCATGACAGGCGAATTAGGTCCCTCCACTTT. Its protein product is CSAHDRRIRSLHF.

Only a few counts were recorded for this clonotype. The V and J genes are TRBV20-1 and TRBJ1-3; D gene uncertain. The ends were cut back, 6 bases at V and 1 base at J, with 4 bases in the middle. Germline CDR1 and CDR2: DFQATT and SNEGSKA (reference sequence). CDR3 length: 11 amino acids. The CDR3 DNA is TGCAGTGCGCGGTCTGGAAACACCATATATTTT. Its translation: CSARSGNTIYF.

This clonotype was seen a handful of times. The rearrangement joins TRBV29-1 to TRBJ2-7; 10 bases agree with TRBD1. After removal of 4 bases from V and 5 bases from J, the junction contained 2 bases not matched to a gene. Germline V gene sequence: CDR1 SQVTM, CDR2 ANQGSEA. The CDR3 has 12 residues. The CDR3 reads CSVGGTGDEQYF. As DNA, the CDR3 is TGCAGCGTTGGCGGGACAGGGGACGAGCAGTACTTC.

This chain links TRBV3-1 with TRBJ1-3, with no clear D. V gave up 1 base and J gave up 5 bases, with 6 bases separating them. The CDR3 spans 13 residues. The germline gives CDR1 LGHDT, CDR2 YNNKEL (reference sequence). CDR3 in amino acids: CASSQVNRNTIYF. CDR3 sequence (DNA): TGTGCCAGCAGCCAAGTTAACAGAAACACCATATATTTT.

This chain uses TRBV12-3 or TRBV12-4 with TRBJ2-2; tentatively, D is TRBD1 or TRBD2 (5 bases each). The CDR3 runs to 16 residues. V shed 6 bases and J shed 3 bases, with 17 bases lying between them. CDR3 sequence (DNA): TGTGCCAGCAGCTTGGGGGTACCGGGACACACCGGGGAGCTGTTTTTT. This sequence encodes CASSLGVPGHTGELFF.

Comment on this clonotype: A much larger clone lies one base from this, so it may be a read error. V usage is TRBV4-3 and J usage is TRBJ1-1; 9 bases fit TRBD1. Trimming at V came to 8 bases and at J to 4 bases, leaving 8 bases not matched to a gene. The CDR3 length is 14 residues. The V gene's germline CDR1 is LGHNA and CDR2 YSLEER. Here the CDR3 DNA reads TGCGCCAGCGCCCTACAGGGGGCGAGCACTGAAGCTTTCTTT. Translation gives CASALQGASTEAFF.

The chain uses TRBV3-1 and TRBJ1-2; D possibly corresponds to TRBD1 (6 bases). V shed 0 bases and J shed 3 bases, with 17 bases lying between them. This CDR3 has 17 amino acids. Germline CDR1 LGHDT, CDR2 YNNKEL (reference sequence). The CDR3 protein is CASSQDATAGDHYGYTF. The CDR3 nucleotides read TGTGCCAGCAGCCAAGACGCCACGGCAGGGGATCACTATGGCTACACCTTC.

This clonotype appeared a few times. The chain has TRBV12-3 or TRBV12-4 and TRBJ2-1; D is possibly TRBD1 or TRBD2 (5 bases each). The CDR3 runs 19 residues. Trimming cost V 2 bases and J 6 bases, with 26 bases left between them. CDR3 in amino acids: CASSLRDPQRLLLGNEQFF. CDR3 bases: TGTGCCAGCAGTTTAAGGGACCCTCAACGCCTACTTCTCGGCAATGAGCAGTTCTTC.

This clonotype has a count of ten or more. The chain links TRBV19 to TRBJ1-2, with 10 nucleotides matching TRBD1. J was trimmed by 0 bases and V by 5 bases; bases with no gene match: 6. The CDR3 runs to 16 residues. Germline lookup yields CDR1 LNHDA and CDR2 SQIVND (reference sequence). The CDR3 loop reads CASSGTGAISNYGYTF. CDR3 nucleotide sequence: TGTGCCAGTAGTGGGACAGGGGCAATATCTAACTATGGCTACACCTTC.

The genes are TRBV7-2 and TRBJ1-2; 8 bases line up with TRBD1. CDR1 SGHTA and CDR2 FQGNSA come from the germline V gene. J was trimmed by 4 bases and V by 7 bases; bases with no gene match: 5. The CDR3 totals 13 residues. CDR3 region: CASTSQGGYGYTF. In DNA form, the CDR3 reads TGTGCCAGCACTTCACAGGGGGGCTATGGCTACACCTTC.

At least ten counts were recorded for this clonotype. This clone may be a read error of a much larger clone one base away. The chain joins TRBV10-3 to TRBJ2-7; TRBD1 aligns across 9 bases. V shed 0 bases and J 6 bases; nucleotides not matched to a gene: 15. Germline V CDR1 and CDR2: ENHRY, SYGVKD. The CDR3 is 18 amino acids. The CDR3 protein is CAISESMFGTGTMGEQYF. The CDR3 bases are TGTGCCATCAGTGAGTCTATGTTCGGGACAGGGACGATGGGCGAGCAGTACTTC.

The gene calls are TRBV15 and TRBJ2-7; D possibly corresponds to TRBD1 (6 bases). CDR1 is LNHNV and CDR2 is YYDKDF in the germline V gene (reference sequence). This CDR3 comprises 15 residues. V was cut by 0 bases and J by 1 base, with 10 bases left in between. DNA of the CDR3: TGTGCCACCAGCAGAGAGGCGGACAGTTCCTACGAGCAGTACTTC. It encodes CATSREADSSYEQYF. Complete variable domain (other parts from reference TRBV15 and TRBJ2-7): DAMVIQNPRYQVTQFGKPVTLSCSQTLNHNVMYWYQQKSSQAPKLLFHYYDKDFNNEADTPDNFQSRRPNTSFCFLDIRSPGLGDTAMYLCATSREADSSYEQYFGPGTRLTVT.

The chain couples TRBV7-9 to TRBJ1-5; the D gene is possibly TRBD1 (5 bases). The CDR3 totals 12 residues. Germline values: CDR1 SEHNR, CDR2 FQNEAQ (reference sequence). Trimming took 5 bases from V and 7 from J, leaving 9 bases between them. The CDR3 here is CASSRGEQPQHF. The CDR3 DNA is TGTGCCAGCAGCCGGGGGGAACAGCCCCAGCATTTT.

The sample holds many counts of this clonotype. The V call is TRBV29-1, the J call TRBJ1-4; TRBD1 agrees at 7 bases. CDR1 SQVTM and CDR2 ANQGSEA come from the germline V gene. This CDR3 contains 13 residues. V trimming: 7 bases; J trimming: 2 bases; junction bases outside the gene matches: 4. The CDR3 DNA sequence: TGCAGCGCCACAGGGGATACTAATGAAAAACTGTTTTTT. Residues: CSATGDTNEKLFF.

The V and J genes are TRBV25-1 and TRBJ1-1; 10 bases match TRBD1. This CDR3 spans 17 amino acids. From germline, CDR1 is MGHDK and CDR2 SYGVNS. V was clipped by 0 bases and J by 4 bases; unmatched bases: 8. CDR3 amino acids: CASSEYGEGDRGTEAFF. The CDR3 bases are TGTGCCAGCAGTGAATATGGGGAGGGGGACAGGGGCACTGAAGCTTTCTTT.

The CDR3 bases are TGTGCCAGTAGTATTCTGGAGGGGGCCCTCCACTTT. It codes for CASSILEGALHF. This rearrangement joins TRBV19 to TRBJ1-6, with a possible D match to TRBD1 (6 bases). The CDR3 has 12 amino acids. V gave up 3 bases and J gave up 14 bases, with 11 bases separating them. Germline assignment: CDR1 LNHDA and CDR2 SQIVND (reference sequence).

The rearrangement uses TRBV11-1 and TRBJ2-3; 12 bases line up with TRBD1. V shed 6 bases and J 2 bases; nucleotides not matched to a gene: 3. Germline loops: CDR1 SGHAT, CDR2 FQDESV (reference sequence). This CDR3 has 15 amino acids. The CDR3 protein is CASRGTGGDTDTQYF. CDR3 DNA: TGTGCCAGCAGGGGGACAGGGGGCGACACAGATACGCAGTATTTT.

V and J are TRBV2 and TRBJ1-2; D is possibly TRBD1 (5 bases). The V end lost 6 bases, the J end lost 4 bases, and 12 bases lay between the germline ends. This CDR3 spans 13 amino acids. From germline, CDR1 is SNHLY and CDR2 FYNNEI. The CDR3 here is CASSCRVGYGYTF. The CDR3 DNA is TGTGCCAGCAGCTGCAGGGTAGGCTATGGCTACACCTTC.

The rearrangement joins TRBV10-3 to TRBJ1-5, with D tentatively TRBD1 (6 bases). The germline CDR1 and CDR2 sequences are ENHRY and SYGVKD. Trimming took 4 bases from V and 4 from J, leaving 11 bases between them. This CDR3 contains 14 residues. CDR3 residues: CAISVDQGNQPQHF. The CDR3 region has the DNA TGTGCCATCAGTGTGGACCAGGGGAATCAGCCCCAGCATTTT.

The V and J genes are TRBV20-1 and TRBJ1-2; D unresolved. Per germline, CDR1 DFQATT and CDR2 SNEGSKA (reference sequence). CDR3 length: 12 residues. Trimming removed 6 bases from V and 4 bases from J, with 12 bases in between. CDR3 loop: CSAMPGSYGYTF. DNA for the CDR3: TGCAGTGCGATGCCTGGGAGCTATGGCTACACCTTC.

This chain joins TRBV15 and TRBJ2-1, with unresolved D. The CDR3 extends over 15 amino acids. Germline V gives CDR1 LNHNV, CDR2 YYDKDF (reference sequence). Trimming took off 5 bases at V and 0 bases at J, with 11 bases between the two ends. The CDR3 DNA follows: TGTGCCACCAGCGTGGTCGGAAGCTCCTACAATGAGCAGTTCTTC. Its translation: CATSVVGSSYNEQFF.

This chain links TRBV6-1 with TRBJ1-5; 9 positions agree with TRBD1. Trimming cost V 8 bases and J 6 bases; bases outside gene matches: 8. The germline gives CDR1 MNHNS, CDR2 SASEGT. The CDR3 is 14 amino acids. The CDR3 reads CASRGQGIGQPQHF. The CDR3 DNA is TGTGCCAGCCGGGGACAGGGAATAGGTCAGCCCCAGCATTTT.

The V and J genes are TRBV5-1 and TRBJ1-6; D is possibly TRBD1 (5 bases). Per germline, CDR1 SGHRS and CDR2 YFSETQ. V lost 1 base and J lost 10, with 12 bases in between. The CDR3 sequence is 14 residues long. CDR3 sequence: CASSLSQGYSPLHF. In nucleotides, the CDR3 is TGCGCCAGCAGCTTGTCCCAGGGATACTCACCCCTCCACTTT.